This T cell receptor beta chain comes out of a study of spatial heterogeneity in lung cancer. As for the study in general: After resection, follow-up PBMC samples were sequenced when available, at a median of around 2 years later. There were, on average, more than ten raw-read appearances for each unique TCR and UMI combination. Detection consistently captured more beta-chain sequences than alpha-chain sequences. The study's findings and limits: Tumor TCRs that were ubiquitous and expanded showed up in blood more at resection than follow-up.

This clonotype was counted ten times or more. As yet, its antigen is unknown. Trimming took off 0 bases at V and 8 bases at J, with 5 bases between the two ends. Germline V gene data show CDR1 as LGHNA and CDR2 as YSLEER. The CDR3 spans 13 residues. As for time point: blood at routine non-recurrence follow-up after resection. Whole RNA, isolated from tumor, nontumor lung or frozen PBMC, was sequenced without prior sorting. TCRdb used MiXCR to reprocess the 5' RACE reads, holding one entry per CDR3 protein. The sample comprises some 120,000 distinct CDR3 sequences, approximately 12% of which are singletons, and about 15% rests with the top ten.

Sequences were derived from PBMCs, sampled at follow-up. This sequence joins TRBV4-3 and TRBJ1-6; D gene unclear. The TCR sequence derives from a male donor with early-stage non-small cell lung cancer. CDR3 sequence (DNA): TGCGCCAGCAGCCAAGATATGGATTCACCCCTCCACTTT. Protein product: CASSQDMDSPLHF.